This TCR beta chain was captured in a study of blood T cell repertoires in COVID-19. Participants spanned ages 18 to 89 years and resided in over 20 US areas. Up to 2 weeks before entering the study, exposed participants had met a COVID-19 case. CDR1 is KGHSH and CDR2 is LQKENI in the germline V gene. The ends lost 4 bases at V and 5 bases at J; junction bases unmatched: 6. The CDR3 extends over 15 amino acids. Sequencing used immunoSEQ multiplex PCR; TCRdb keeps in-frame clones, though not all of them. The repertoire holds 250,000 or so clones, more than 85% seen once, with roughly 2.9% in the top ten.

The sequenced material came from PBMCs or T cells enriched from blood (not recorded which). The sequence was obtained from a middle-aged man who had been exposed to COVID-19. This chain connects TRBV18 to TRBJ2-7; 12 bases fit TRBD1. CDR3 sequence (DNA): TGTGCCAGCTCACAACCGGGACAGGGGGCCAACGAGCAGTACTTC. Translated: CASSQPGQGANEQYF.